This TCR beta chain was obtained from a study of blood T cell repertoires in COVID-19. Per the original methods: Estimates of nucleated cell counts were drawn from the amplification of reference gene primers. Data came from immunoSEQ multiplex PCR; TCRdb stores just in-frame clones and leaves some out. Clonal size and the V and J genes are those of that table, whereas D and trimming came from the DNA. The sample yields about 140,000 clones, around 86% seen once. The V and J ends lost 7 bases and 6 bases respectively, with 22 bases between them. Germline values: CDR1 MDHEN, CDR2 SYDVKM. The CDR3 loop spans 15 amino acids.

The chain combines TRBV28 with TRBJ2-7; D is unclear. Sequenced: peripheral blood. This sequence originates from a human donor in a cohort sampled during active COVID-19. CDR3 sequence (DNA): TGTGCCAGCATCAAGAGGTGGAGAACCTCCGCCGAGCAGTACTTC. It translates to CASIKRWRTSAEQYF.